The 30 T cell receptor beta chains reported below all come from one sample, sequenced in a study of blood T cell repertoires in COVID-19. Repertoires were generated with immunoSEQ multiplex PCR, while TCRdb's copy carries only in-frame clones and drops some. The sample shows over 85,000 clones, around nine tenths of them seen only once. Material: peripheral blood. Receptor source: a woman of 80 years or more with acute or convalescent COVID-19.

This chain connects TRBV2 to TRBJ2-1; 10 bases map to TRBD1. The CDR3 has 16 amino acids. Germline assignment: CDR1 SNHLY and CDR2 FYNNEI. With V trimmed by 5 bases and J by 0 bases, 4 bases remained unmatched. The CDR3 DNA sequence: TGTGCCAGCAGTAGACAGGGGGCCGCCTCCTACAATGAGCAGTTCTTC. This gives the protein CASSRQGAASYNEQFF.

The CDR3 coding sequence is TGTGCCAGCAGTGGCCTGGGCTTCGAGCAGTACTTC. Residues: CASSGLGFEQYF. The chain uses TRBV25-1 and TRBJ2-7; the D is unclear. Per the germline V gene, CDR1 is MGHDK and CDR2 is SYGVNS. The CDR3 runs to 12 residues. V was shortened by 4 bases and J by 6 bases, with 10 bases between the two germline ends.

The chain uses TRBV6-1 and TRBJ1-2; no reliable D call. Trimming took 4 bases from V and 5 from J, leaving 20 bases between them. Looked up from germline, CDR1 is MNHNS and CDR2 is SASEGT. This CDR3 has 16 residues. This chain's CDR3 is CASSGIQQTVGYGYTF. CDR3 DNA: TGTGCCAGCAGTGGAATCCAACAGACGGTCGGTTATGGCTACACCTTC.

The chain links TRBV19 to TRBJ2-4; 7 bases align to TRBD1. Germline V lookup: CDR1 LNHDA, CDR2 SQIVND (reference sequence). This CDR3 comprises 17 residues. Trimming took 3 bases from V and 0 from J; bases not matched to a gene: 8. The CDR3, as DNA: TGTGCCAGTAGTATTGTGGGCAGGGGGATAGCCAAAAACATTCAGTACTTC. This gives the protein CASSIVGRGIAKNIQYF.

Only a few counts were recorded for this clone. In DNA, the CDR3 is TGTGCCAGCAGCAGAGGGGGACAGGGGGCTAATGAAAAACTGTTTTTT. Amino acids: CASSRGGQGANEKLFF. This sequence joins TRBV9 and TRBJ1-4; TRBD1 matches 11 bases. Trimming cost V 4 bases and J 3 bases; bases outside gene matches: 5. The CDR3 length is 16 residues. The germline V gene has CDR1 SGDLS and CDR2 YYNGEE.

This clone was observed a handful of times. The chain couples TRBV4-2 to TRBJ1-4; no clear D. Germline V lookup: CDR1 LGHNA, CDR2 YNFKEQ. V lost 4 bases, J lost 0 bases, and 12 bases lay in between. The CDR3 is made up of 16 amino acids. The CDR3 is CASSRTSYATNEKLFF. The CDR3, as DNA: TGTGCCAGCAGCCGTACGTCCTATGCAACTAATGAAAAACTGTTTTTT.

The V gene is TRBV5-1, the J gene TRBJ2-3, with 8 bases aligning to TRBD2. Germline CDR1 reads SGHRS; CDR2 reads YFSETQ. The CDR3 totals 18 residues. Trimming at V came to 0 bases and at J to 0 bases, leaving 9 bases not matched to a gene. The CDR3, as DNA: TGCGCCAGCAGCTTGGGTCGGGAGGGCATAAAAAGCACAGATACGCAGTATTTT. Its translation: CASSLGREGIKSTDTQYF.

The V and J genes are TRBV27 and TRBJ1-5; D ambiguous. V was clipped by 6 bases and J by 2 bases, with 5 bases between them. Germline V gives CDR1 MNHEY, CDR2 SMNVEV (reference sequence). The CDR3 loop spans 12 amino acids. The CDR3 DNA is TGTGCCAGCAGGGAGGGCAATCAGCCCCAGCATTTT. This encodes CASREGNQPQHF.

The genes are TRBV29-1 and TRBJ1-1; D ambiguous. With 4 bases removed from V and 3 bases from J, the gap between germline ends came to 12 bases. Germline loops: CDR1 SQVTM, CDR2 ANQGSEA. This CDR3 is built from 13 residues. CDR3 sequence (DNA): TGCAGCGTTGTCCAGCAGGTAGACACTGAAGCTTTCTTT. It encodes CSVVQQVDTEAFF. Supplemented by reference TRBV29-1 and TRBJ1-1, the full variable domain reads SAVISQKPSRDICQRGTSLTIQCQVDSQVTMMFWYRQQPGQSLTLIATANQGSEATYESGFVIDKFPISRPNLTFSTLTVSNMSPEDSSIYLCSVVQQVDTEAFFGQGTRLTVV.

The V call is TRBV19, the J call TRBJ1-6; D gene uncertain. Trimming shortened V by 4 bases and J by 9 bases, and 16 bases separated the two germline ends. The V gene's germline CDR1 is LNHDA and CDR2 SQIVND (reference sequence). CDR3 size: 15 residues. CDR3 protein: CASSRAASEGSPLHF. The CDR3, as DNA: TGTGCCAGTAGTAGGGCGGCCAGCGAGGGTTCACCCCTCCACTTT.

The V and J genes are TRBV9 and TRBJ2-5; TRBD2 agrees at 9 bases. V gave up 2 bases and J gave up 5 bases; unmatched junction bases: 10. The CDR3 has 16 residues. Germline V CDR1 and CDR2: SGDLS, YYNGEE. In DNA, the CDR3 is TGTGCCAGCAGCGTGGGTAGCGGGAGAGGAGCGGAGACCCAGTACTTC. Encoded protein: CASSVGSGRGAETQYF.

This chain joins TRBV6-5 and TRBJ2-5; D perhaps matches TRBD1 (5 bases). The V and J ends lost 6 bases and 4 bases respectively, with 12 bases between them. The CDR3 runs 13 residues. CDR1 is MNHEY and CDR2 is SVGAGI in the germline V gene. The CDR3 here is CASRPTGPETQYF. As DNA, the CDR3 is TGTGCCAGCAGGCCCACAGGTCCAGAGACCCAGTACTTC.

This chain links TRBV4-2 with TRBJ1-2, with TRBD1 identical over 9 bases. This CDR3 is 13 amino acids long. V dropped 5 bases and J dropped 3; count of bases not matched to a gene: 1. Per germline, CDR1 LGHNA and CDR2 YNFKEQ. The CDR3 nucleotides are TGTGCCAGCAGCAGACAGGGGGACTATGGCTACACCTTC. Translated: CASSRQGDYGYTF.

The CDR3 loop reads CASSSQAGSSYEQYF. In DNA, the CDR3 is TGTGCCAGCAGTTCCCAAGCAGGCTCCTCCTACGAGCAGTACTTC. V usage is TRBV6-5 and J usage is TRBJ2-7; D is unclear. V lost 4 bases to trimming and J lost 0 bases, with 13 bases between them. The V gene's germline CDR1 is MNHEY and CDR2 SVGAGI. The CDR3 covers 15 residues.

This clone was counted only a few times. V usage is TRBV30 and J usage is TRBJ1-6, with TRBD1 as a possible D gene (5 bases). The CDR3 totals 15 residues. The V end was cut by 5 bases, the J end by 9 bases, with 20 bases between. The germline CDR1 and CDR2 sequences are GTSNPN and SVGIG (reference sequence). CDR3 in DNA: TGTGCCTGGGGAACCGAGGCAGGGTCGATTTCACCCCTCCACTTT. Protein: CAWGTEAGSISPLHF.

This chain connects TRBV7-2 to TRBJ2-5, with 10 bases that match TRBD2. V trimming: 3 bases; J trimming: 1 base; junction bases outside the gene matches: 14. Germline V CDR1 and CDR2: SGHTA, FQGNSA. This CDR3 is built from 19 residues. The CDR3 region is CASSFGYGTSAASQETQYF. DNA of the CDR3: TGTGCCAGCAGCTTTGGATATGGGACTAGCGCGGCATCCCAAGAGACCCAGTACTTC. Full variable domain (rest looked up from reference TRBV7-2 and TRBJ2-5): GAGVSQSPSNKVTEKGKDVELRCDPISGHTALYWYRQSLGQGLEFLIYFQGNSAPDKSGLPSDRFSAERTGGSVSTLTIQRTQQEDSAVYLCASSFGYGTSAASQETQYFGPGTRLLVL.

Only one count was recorded for this clone. The J gene is TRBJ2-5, the V gene TRBV7-2, with 13 bases matching TRBD2. The junction had 2 bases not matched to a gene; V was cut back by 0 bases and J by 1 base. The CDR3 length is 17 residues. CDR1 and CDR2 (germline): SGHTA, FQGNSA. CDR3 loop: CASSLAGTSGIQETQYF. CDR3 coding DNA: TGTGCCAGCAGCTTAGCCGGGACTAGCGGGATCCAAGAGACCCAGTACTTC.

The chain's CDR3 is CASSQDVGQGNQPQHF. The DNA of the CDR3 is TGTGCCAGCAGCCAAGACGTTGGACAGGGCAATCAGCCCCAGCATTTT. This chain uses TRBV3-1 (or the pseudogene TRBV3-2) with TRBJ1-5; TRBD1 aligns across 7 bases. Germline loops: CDR1 LGHDT, CDR2 YNNKEL (reference sequence). The trim removed 0 bases at V and 2 bases at J, leaving 4 bases unmatched. This CDR3 spans 16 amino acids.

The rearrangement links TRBV24-1 to TRBJ2-1, with 8 bases lining up with TRBD2. The CDR3 contains 15 residues. Germline V CDR1 and CDR2: KGHDR, SFDVKD. Losses at the gene ends were 2 bases for V and 4 bases for J; bases not matched to a gene: 3. CDR3 sequence (DNA): TGTGCCACCAGTGATTCAAGCGGGAGATACAATGAGCAGTTCTTC. This encodes CATSDSSGRYNEQFF.

This sequence joins TRBV29-1 and TRBJ2-7, with TRBD1 matching over 8 bases. The trim removed 7 bases at V and 4 bases at J, leaving 3 bases unmatched. CDR1 and CDR2 (germline): SQVTM, ANQGSEA. The CDR3 sequence is 11 residues long. CDR3 sequence (DNA): TGCAGCGGGGGGGACAGGTACGAGCAGTACTTC. Its translation is CSGGDRYEQYF.

The chain has TRBV3-1 (or the pseudogene TRBV3-2) and TRBJ1-2; no reliable D call. The CDR3 has 14 residues. V lost 0 bases, J lost 7 bases, and 12 bases lay in between. The germline V gene has CDR1 LGHDT and CDR2 YNNKEL (reference sequence). CDR3 bases: TGTGCCAGCAGCCAAGATACGGGATTTCGTGGCTACACCTTC. The encoded protein is CASSQDTGFRGYTF.

The chain joins TRBV7-8 to TRBJ2-5; 7 bases match TRBD1. The CDR3 covers 15 residues. Trimming cost V 2 bases and J 2 bases; bases outside gene matches: 5. Germline loops: CDR1 SGHVS, CDR2 FQNEAQ. The CDR3 coding sequence is TGTGCCAGCAGCTTAATACAGGGGAGACAAGAGACCCAGTACTTC. Translated, it gives CASSLIQGRQETQYF. Together with reference TRBV7-8 and TRBJ2-5, the CDR3 gives the full variable domain: GAGVSQSPRYKVAKRGQDVALRCDPISGHVSLFWYQQALGQGPEFLTYFQNEAQLDKSGLPSDRFFAERPEGSVSTLKIQRTQQEDSAVYLCASSLIQGRQETQYFGPGTRLLVL.

V usage is TRBV7-9 and J usage is TRBJ2-5; TRBD2 agrees at 14 bases. The ends lost 0 bases at V and 2 bases at J; junction bases unmatched: 8. The CDR3 loop spans 19 amino acids. CDR1 is SEHNR, CDR2 FQNEAQ, per germline (reference sequence). DNA of the CDR3: TGTGCCAGCAGCTTAGCGACTAGCGGGGGGGGATTGGTTCAAGAGACCCAGTACTTC. As protein: CASSLATSGGGLVQETQYF.

The CDR3 region is CASRGTGNQPQHF. The CDR3, as DNA: TGTGCCAGCAGAGGGACAGGGAATCAGCCCCAGCATTTT. The rearrangement joins TRBV12-3 or TRBV12-4 to TRBJ1-5; 9 bases fit TRBD1. This CDR3 region has 13 residues. The trim removed 6 bases at V and 4 bases at J, leaving 1 base unmatched.

The V and J genes are TRBV11-3 and TRBJ2-2; 8 bases map to TRBD2. Germline V gene data show CDR1 as SGHNT and CDR2 as YENEEA. The CDR3 totals 16 residues. V gave up 5 bases and J gave up 3 bases; unmatched junction bases: 8. This chain's CDR3 is CASSAQREPYTGELFF. CDR3 nucleotides: TGTGCCAGCAGCGCCCAGCGGGAGCCCTACACCGGGGAGCTGTTTTTT. The entire variable domain, with the rest obtained from reference TRBV11-3 and TRBJ2-2, is as follows: EAGVVQSPRYKIIEKKQPVAFWCNPISGHNTLYWYLQNLGQGPELLIRYENEEAVDDSQLPKDRFSAERLKGVDSTLKIQPAELGDSAVYLCASSAQREPYTGELFFGEGSRLTVL.

This clone was observed a single time. J is TRBJ1-4 and V is TRBV19; no definite D call. The CDR3 length is 14 residues. Between the trimmed V and J ends, which lost 7 bases and 4 bases, there was a span of 13 bases. The germline gives CDR1 LNHDA, CDR2 SQIVND (reference sequence). The CDR3 sequence: CASTPDIGNEKLFF. The CDR3 DNA is TGTGCCAGTACCCCAGACATTGGTAATGAAAAACTGTTTTTT.

J is TRBJ2-7 and V is TRBV7-6; 9 nucleotides match TRBD1. The CDR3 has 14 residues. The J segment lost 2 bases and the V segment lost 5 bases, leaving 4 bases of the junction unmatched. The germline V gene has CDR1 SGHVS and CDR2 FNYEAQ. CDR3 loop: CASSLRQGAYEQYF. In nucleotides, the CDR3 is TGTGCCAGCAGCCTAAGACAGGGGGCCTACGAGCAGTACTTC.

This sequence joins TRBV19 and TRBJ2-7, with TRBD1 matching 7 bases. This CDR3 is 16 amino acids long. Trimming at V came to 6 bases and at J to 1 base, leaving 12 bases not matched to a gene. Germline V gene data show CDR1 as LNHDA and CDR2 as SQIVND (reference sequence). CDR3 in DNA: TGTGCCAGTAGCCCGACAGGGCCTAAAGTATCCTACGAGCAGTACTTC. Translation: CASSPTGPKVSYEQYF.

CDR3 loop: CASSRGRQEKLFF. The CDR3 DNA reads as TGTGCCAGTAGTAGGGGCCGGCAAGAAAAACTGTTTTTT. The chain recombines TRBV19 with TRBJ1-4, with D tentatively TRBD1 (5 bases). V lost 4 bases and J lost 8, with 11 bases in between. This CDR3 has 13 residues. The germline CDR1 and CDR2 sequences are LNHDA and SQIVND (reference sequence).

The V call is TRBV11-2, the J call TRBJ2-5, with 9 bases matching TRBD1. Germline CDR1 is SGHAT and CDR2 is FQNNGV. The J segment lost 8 bases and the V segment lost 1 base, leaving 11 bases of the junction unmatched. This CDR3 has 16 residues. CDR3 protein: CASSLGGTGTVYTQYF. For the CDR3, the DNA is TGTGCCAGCAGCTTAGGGGGGACAGGGACGGTTTATACCCAGTACTTC. The whole variable domain, filled in from reference TRBV11-2 and TRBJ2-5, reads EAGVAQSPRYKIIEKRQSVAFWCNPISGHATLYWYQQILGQGPKLLIQFQNNGVVDDSQLPKDRFSAERLKGVDSTLKIQPAKLEDSAVYLCASSLGGTGTVYTQYFGPGTRLLVL.